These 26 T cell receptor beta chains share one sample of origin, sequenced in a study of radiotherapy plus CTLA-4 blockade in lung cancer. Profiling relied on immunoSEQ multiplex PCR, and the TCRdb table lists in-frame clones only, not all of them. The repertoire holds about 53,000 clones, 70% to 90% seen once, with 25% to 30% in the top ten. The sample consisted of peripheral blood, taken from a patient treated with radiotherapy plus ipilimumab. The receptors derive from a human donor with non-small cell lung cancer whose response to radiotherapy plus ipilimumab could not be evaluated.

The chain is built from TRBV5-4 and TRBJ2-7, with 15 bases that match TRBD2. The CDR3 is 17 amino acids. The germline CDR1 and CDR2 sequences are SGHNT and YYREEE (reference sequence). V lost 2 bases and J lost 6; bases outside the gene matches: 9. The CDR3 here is CASSFLPGLAGGGEQYF. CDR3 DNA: TGTGCCAGCAGCTTCCTCCCGGGACTAGCGGGAGGAGGCGAGCAGTACTTC.

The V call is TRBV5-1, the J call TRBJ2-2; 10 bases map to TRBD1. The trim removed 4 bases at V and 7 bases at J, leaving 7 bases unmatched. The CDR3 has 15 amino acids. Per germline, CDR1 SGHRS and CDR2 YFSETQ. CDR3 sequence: CASSEGQGDRGELFF. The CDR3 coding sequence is TGCGCCAGCAGCGAAGGACAGGGGGATCGCGGGGAGCTGTTTTTT. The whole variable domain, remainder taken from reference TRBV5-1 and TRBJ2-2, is KAGVTQTPRYLIKTRGQQVTLSCSPISGHRSVSWYQQTPGQGLQFLFEYFSETQRNKGNFPGRFSGRQFSNSRSEMNVSTLELGDSALYLCASSEGQGDRGELFFGEGSRLTVL.

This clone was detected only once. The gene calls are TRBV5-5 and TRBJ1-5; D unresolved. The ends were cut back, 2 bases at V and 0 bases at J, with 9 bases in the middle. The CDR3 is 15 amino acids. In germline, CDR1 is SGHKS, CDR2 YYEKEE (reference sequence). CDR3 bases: TGTGCCAGCAGCTTTGACAATTATAGCAATCAGCCCCAGCATTTT. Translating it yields CASSFDNYSNQPQHF.

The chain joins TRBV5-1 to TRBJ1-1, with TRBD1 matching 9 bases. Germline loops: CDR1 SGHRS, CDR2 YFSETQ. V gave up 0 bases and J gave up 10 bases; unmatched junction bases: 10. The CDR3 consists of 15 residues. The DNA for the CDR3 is TGCGCCAGCAGCTTGGAAACAGGGGGCGCGGGAGGAGCTTTCTTT. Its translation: CASSLETGGAGGAFF.

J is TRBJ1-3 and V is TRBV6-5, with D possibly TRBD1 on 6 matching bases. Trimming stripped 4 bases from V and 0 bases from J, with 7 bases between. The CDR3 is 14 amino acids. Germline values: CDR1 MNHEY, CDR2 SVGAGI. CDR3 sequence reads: CASSLQGSGNTIYF. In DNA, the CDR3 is TGTGCCAGCAGTTTACAGGGCTCTGGAAACACCATATATTTT.

CDR3 DNA: TGTGCCAGCAGCCAGGACAGGCGATTTGTGAACACTGAAGCTTTCTTT. It yields the protein CASSQDRRFVNTEAFF. V and J are TRBV7-9 and TRBJ1-1; the match to TRBD1 covers 7 bases. Trimming cost V 5 bases and J 0 bases; bases outside gene matches: 9. Germline lookup yields CDR1 SEHNR and CDR2 FQNEAQ (reference sequence). The CDR3 spans 16 residues.

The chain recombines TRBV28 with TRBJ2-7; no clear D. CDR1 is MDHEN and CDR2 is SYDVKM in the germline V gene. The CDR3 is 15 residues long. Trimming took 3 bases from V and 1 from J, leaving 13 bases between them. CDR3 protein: CASSLASGGSYEQYF. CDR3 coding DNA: TGTGCCAGCAGTTTGGCCTCCGGCGGATCCTACGAGCAGTACTTC.

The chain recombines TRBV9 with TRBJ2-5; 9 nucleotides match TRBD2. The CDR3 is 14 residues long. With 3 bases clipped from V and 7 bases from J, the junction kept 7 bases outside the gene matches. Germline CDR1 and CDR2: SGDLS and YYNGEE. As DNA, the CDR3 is TGTGCCAGCAGCGCCTCGACTAGCGGCAGGACCCAGTACTTC. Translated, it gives CASSASTSGRTQYF. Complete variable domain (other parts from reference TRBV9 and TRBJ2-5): DSGVTQTPKHLITATGQRVTLRCSPRSGDLSVYWYQQSLDQGLQFLIQYYNGEERAKGNILERFSAQQFPDLHSELNLSSLELGDSALYFCASSASTSGRTQYFGPGTRLLVL.

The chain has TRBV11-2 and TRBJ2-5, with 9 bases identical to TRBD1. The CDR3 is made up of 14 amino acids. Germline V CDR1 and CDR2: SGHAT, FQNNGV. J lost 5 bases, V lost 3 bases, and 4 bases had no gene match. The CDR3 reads CASSFGTGRETQYF. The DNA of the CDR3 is TGTGCCAGCAGCTTCGGGACAGGGAGGGAGACCCAGTACTTC. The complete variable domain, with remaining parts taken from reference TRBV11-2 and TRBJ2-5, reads EAGVAQSPRYKIIEKRQSVAFWCNPISGHATLYWYQQILGQGPKLLIQFQNNGVVDDSQLPKDRFSAERLKGVDSTLKIQPAKLEDSAVYLCASSFGTGRETQYFGPGTRLLVL.

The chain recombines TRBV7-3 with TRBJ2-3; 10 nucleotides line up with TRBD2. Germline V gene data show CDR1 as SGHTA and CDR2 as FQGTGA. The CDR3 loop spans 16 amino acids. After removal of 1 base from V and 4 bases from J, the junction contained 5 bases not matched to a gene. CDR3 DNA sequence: TGTGCCAGCAGCTTAATAGGAGCGGGAGGGCCAGATACGCAGTATTTT. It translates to CASSLIGAGGPDTQYF.

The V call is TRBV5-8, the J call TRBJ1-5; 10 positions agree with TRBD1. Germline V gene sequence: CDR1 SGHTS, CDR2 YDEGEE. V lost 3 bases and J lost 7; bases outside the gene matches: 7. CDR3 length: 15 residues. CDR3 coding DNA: TGTGCCAGCAGCTCCGGGACAGGGGTTTGGCAGCCCCAGCATTTT. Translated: CASSSGTGVWQPQHF.

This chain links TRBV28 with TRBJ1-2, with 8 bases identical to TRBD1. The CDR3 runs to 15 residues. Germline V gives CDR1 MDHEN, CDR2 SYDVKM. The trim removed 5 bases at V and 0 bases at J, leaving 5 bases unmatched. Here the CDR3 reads CASSHDRGPNYGYTF. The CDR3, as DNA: TGTGCCAGCAGTCACGACAGGGGCCCTAACTATGGCTACACCTTC.

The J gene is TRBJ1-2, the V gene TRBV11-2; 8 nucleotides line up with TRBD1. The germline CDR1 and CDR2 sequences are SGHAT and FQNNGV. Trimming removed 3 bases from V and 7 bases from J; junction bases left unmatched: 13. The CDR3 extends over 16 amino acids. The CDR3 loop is CASSFGTTGALAGYTF. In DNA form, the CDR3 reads TGTGCCAGCAGCTTCGGGACGACAGGGGCTCTTGCTGGCTACACCTTC.

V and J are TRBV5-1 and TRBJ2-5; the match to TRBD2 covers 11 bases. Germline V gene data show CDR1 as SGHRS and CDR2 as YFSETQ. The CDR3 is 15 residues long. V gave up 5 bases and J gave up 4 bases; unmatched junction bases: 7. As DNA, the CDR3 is TGCGCCAGCAGAACTACTAGCGGGAGCAGAGAGACCCAGTACTTC. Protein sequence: CASRTTSGSRETQYF.

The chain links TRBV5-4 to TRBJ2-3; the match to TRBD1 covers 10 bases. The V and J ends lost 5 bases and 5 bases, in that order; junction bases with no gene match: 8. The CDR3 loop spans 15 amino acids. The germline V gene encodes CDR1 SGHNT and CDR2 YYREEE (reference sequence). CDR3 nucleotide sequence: TGTGCCAGCAGAGCTGCGGGACAGGGGAAAGATACGCAGTATTTT. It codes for CASRAAGQGKDTQYF.

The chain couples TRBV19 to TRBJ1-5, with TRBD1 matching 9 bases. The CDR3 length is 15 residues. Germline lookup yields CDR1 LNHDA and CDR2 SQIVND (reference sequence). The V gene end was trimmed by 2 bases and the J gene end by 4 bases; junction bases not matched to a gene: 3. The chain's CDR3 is CASSINRGLNQPQHF. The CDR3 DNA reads TGTGCCAGTAGTATAAACAGGGGGCTAAATCAGCCCCAGCATTTT. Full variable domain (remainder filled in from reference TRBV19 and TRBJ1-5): DGGITQSPKYLFRKEGQNVTLSCEQNLNHDAMYWYRQDPGQGLRLIYYSQIVNDFQKGDIAEGYSVSREKKESFPLTVTSAQKNPTAFYLCASSINRGLNQPQHFGDGTRLSIL.

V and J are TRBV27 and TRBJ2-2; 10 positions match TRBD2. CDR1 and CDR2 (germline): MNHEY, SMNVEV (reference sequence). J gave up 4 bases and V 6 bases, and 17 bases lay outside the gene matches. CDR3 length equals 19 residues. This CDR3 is CASRPGPNKLAGVTGELFF. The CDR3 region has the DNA TGTGCCAGCAGACCGGGGCCCAATAAGCTAGCGGGAGTCACCGGGGAGCTGTTTTTT.

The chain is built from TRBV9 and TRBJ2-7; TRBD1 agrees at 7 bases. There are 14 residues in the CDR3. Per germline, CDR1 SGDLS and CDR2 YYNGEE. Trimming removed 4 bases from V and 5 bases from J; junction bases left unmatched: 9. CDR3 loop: CASSPSTGTHEQYF. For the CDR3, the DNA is TGTGCCAGCAGCCCCTCGACAGGGACGCACGAGCAGTACTTC.

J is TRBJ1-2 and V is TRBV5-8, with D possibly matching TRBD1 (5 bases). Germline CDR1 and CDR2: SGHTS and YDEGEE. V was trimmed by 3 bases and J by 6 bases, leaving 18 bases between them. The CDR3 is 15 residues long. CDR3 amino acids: CASSWSQGLTDGYTF. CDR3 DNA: TGTGCCAGCAGCTGGAGTCAGGGCTTGACGGATGGCTACACCTTC.

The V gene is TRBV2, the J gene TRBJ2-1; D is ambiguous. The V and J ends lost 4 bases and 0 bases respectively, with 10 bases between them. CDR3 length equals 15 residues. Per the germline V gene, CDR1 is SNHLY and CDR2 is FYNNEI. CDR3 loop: CASSAMVSSYNEQFF. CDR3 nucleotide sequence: TGTGCCAGCAGTGCTATGGTTAGCTCCTACAATGAGCAGTTCTTC.

CDR3 nucleotides: TGCGCCAGCAGCTCGATCCCGGGTGGAGGTGGCGAGCAGTACTTC. Its protein product is CASSSIPGGGGEQYF. This chain joins TRBV5-1 and TRBJ2-5, with D tentatively TRBD2 (5 bases). Gene TRBJ2-7 matches the end of the DNA better, so the J call may be wrong. The V gene's germline CDR1 is SGHRS and CDR2 YFSETQ. The CDR3 extends over 15 amino acids.

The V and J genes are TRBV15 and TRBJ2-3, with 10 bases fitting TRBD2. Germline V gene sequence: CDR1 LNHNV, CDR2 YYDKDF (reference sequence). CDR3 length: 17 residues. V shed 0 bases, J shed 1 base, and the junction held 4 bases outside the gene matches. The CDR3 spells CATSREFGTSGTDTQYF. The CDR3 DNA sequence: TGTGCCACCAGCAGAGAGTTTGGGACTAGCGGCACAGATACGCAGTATTTT. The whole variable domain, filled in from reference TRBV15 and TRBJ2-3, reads DAMVIQNPRYQVTQFGKPVTLSCSQTLNHNVMYWYQQKSSQAPKLLFHYYDKDFNNEADTPDNFQSRRPNTSFCFLDIRSPGLGDTAMYLCATSREFGTSGTDTQYFGPGTRLTVL.

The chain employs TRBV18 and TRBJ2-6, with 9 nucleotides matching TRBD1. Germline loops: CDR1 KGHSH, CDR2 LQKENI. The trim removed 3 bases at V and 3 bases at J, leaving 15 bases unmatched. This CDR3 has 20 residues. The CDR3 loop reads CASSPFIGQGQQVGANVLTF. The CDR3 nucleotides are TGTGCCAGCTCACCCTTCATTGGACAGGGGCAGCAGGTTGGGGCCAACGTCCTGACTTTC.

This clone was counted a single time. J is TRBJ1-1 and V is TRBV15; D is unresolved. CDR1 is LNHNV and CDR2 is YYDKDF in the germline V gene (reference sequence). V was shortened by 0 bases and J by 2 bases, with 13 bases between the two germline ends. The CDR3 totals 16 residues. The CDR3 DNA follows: TGTGCCACCAGCAGAGATTACGAGGGAATTAACACTGAAGCTTTCTTT. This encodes CATSRDYEGINTEAFF.

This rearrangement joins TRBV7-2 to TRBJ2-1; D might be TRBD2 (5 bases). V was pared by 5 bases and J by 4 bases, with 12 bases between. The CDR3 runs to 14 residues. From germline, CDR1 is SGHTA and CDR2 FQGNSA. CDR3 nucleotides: TGTGCCAGCAGCCGGGGTCAATGGTACAATGAGCAGTTCTTC. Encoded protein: CASSRGQWYNEQFF.

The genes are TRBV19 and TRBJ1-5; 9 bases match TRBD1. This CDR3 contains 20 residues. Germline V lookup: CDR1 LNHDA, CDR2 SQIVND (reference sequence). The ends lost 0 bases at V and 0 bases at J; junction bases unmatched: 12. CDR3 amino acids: CASSIDRQQGAFDSNQPQHF. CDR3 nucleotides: TGTGCCAGTAGTATAGATCGCCAACAGGGGGCTTTCGATAGCAATCAGCCCCAGCATTTT.